The 27 T cell receptor beta chains listed next were all sequenced from one sample in a study of blood T cell repertoires in COVID-19. Sequencing was performed with immunoSEQ multiplex PCR; in TCRdb, only in-frame clones are kept and a portion is missing. The sample consists of roughly 45,000 clones, about three quarters of them appearing once. Sequences were obtained from peripheral blood. The receptors shown here come from a woman aged 70 to 79 with acute or convalescent COVID-19.

The V gene is TRBV19, the J gene TRBJ1-1; tentative D call: TRBD1 (5 bases). This CDR3 has 15 amino acids. Between the trimmed V and J ends, which lost 8 bases and 7 bases, there was a span of 23 bases. Germline V CDR1 and CDR2: LNHDA, SQIVND (reference sequence). The CDR3 region is CASLPFGHKWGEAFF. The CDR3 DNA sequence: TGTGCCAGTTTGCCTTTCGGACACAAATGGGGTGAAGCTTTCTTT.

This chain joins TRBV5-1 and TRBJ1-2; 8 nucleotides align to TRBD1. The J segment lost 4 bases and the V segment lost 2 bases, leaving 7 bases of the junction unmatched. The length of the CDR3 is 15 residues. Per the germline V gene, CDR1 is SGHRS and CDR2 is YFSETQ. The CDR3 sequence is CASSFGRQGSYGYTF. The CDR3 DNA reads as TGCGCCAGCAGCTTTGGGAGACAGGGGAGCTATGGCTACACCTTC.

The chain joins TRBV11-2 to TRBJ1-2; possibly TRBD1 for D (5 bases). Germline values: CDR1 SGHAT, CDR2 FQNNGV. Trimming took off 0 bases at V and 7 bases at J, with 12 bases between the two ends. CDR3 size: 14 residues. In DNA, the CDR3 is TGTGCCAGCAGCTTAGACCAGGGCTCTGGTGGCTACACCTTC. Translated: CASSLDQGSGGYTF.

This clone showed up just once. This chain links TRBV6-1 with TRBJ1-4, with D uncertain. Germline-derived CDR1 and CDR2 are MNHNS and SASEGT. The V gene lost 0 bases and the J gene lost 4 bases, with 12 bases spanning the gap. The CDR3 loop spans 16 amino acids. CDR3 nucleotides: TGTGCCAGCAGTGAAGCAAGAGGGTGGAATAATGAAAAACTGTTTTTT. Translated: CASSEARGWNNEKLFF.

The rearrangement uses TRBV5-1 and TRBJ1-2, with D perhaps TRBD1 (5 bases). CDR3 length: 15 residues. V gave up 0 bases and J gave up 8 bases, with 17 bases separating them. Germline-derived CDR1 and CDR2 are SGHRS and YFSETQ. CDR3 bases: TGCGCCAGCAGCTTGGGGGTTAGGGGCCTTCAAGGCTACACCTTC. Translated: CASSLGVRGLQGYTF. Based on the CDR3 plus reference TRBV5-1 and TRBJ1-2, the full variable domain is KAGVTQTPRYLIKTRGQQVTLSCSPISGHRSVSWYQQTPGQGLQFLFEYFSETQRNKGNFPGRFSGRQFSNSRSEMNVSTLELGDSALYLCASSLGVRGLQGYTFGSGTRLTVV.

CDR3 sequence: CASSTHGTSGGSYNEQFF. Here the CDR3 DNA reads TGTGCCAGTAGTACGCATGGGACTAGCGGGGGTTCCTACAATGAGCAGTTCTTC. The J gene is TRBJ2-1, the V gene TRBV19; TRBD2 matches 14 bases. With 4 bases clipped from V and 1 base from J, the junction kept 6 bases outside the gene matches. CDR3 size: 18 residues. CDR1 is LNHDA, CDR2 SQIVND, per germline (reference sequence). The entire variable domain, with the rest obtained from reference TRBV19 and TRBJ2-1, is as follows: DGGITQSPKYLFRKEGQNVTLSCEQNLNHDAMYWYRQDPGQGLRLIYYSQIVNDFQKGDIAEGYSVSREKKESFPLTVTSAQKNPTAFYLCASSTHGTSGGSYNEQFFGPGTRLTVL.

V usage is TRBV5-4 and J usage is TRBJ1-1; a possible D gene is TRBD1 (6 bases). V was trimmed by 0 bases and J by 1 base, leaving 10 bases between them. The CDR3 is 15 amino acids. Per the germline V gene, CDR1 is SGHNT and CDR2 is YYREEE (reference sequence). This chain's CDR3 is CASSLELTGNTEAFF. The CDR3 DNA is TGTGCCAGCAGCTTGGAATTGACAGGGAACACTGAAGCTTTCTTT.

The gene calls are TRBV6-5 and TRBJ1-2; no clear D gene. Germline V gene data show CDR1 as MNHEY and CDR2 as SVGAGI. Trimming removed 6 bases from V and 1 base from J, with 15 bases in between. The CDR3 has 15 residues. As DNA, the CDR3 is TGTGCCAGCAGGCACACGGGCGGGATTAACTATGGCTACACCTTC. Residues: CASRHTGGINYGYTF.

This sequence joins TRBV7-9 and TRBJ2-3; 12 bases align to TRBD2. This CDR3 contains 18 residues. Germline CDR1 is SEHNR and CDR2 is FQNEAQ (reference sequence). Trimming removed 4 bases from V and 2 bases from J; junction bases left unmatched: 10. The CDR3 nucleotides are TGTGCCAGCAGCTCGGGTGGGCTAGCGGGAGGGCACACAGATACGCAGTATTTT. It translates to CASSSGGLAGGHTDTQYF.

The V and J genes are TRBV15 and TRBJ1-3; no clear D gene. The CDR3 extends over 15 amino acids. Germline assignment: CDR1 LNHNV and CDR2 YYDKDF (reference sequence). Trimming pared 9 bases from V and 0 bases from J, leaving 15 bases between. This CDR3 reads CATRSFPNSGNTIYF. The CDR3 nucleotides are TGTGCCACACGATCATTCCCTAACTCTGGAAACACCATATATTTT.

This clone was seen only a few times. The chain links TRBV20-1 to TRBJ1-5, with 9 bases aligning to TRBD1. This CDR3 region has 16 residues. In germline, CDR1 is DFQATT, CDR2 SNEGSKA (reference sequence). J was trimmed by 2 bases and V by 3 bases; bases with no gene match: 8. The DNA for the CDR3 is TGCAGTGCTAGTAACAGGGGGCGGAGGGGCAATCAGCCCCAGCATTTT. This translates into CSASNRGRRGNQPQHF.

V is TRBV9 and J is TRBJ1-3; 7 positions match TRBD1. This CDR3 has 14 residues. V lost 5 bases, J lost 4 bases, and 6 bases stayed unmatched. Germline lookup yields CDR1 SGDLS and CDR2 YYNGEE. The CDR3 sequence is CASSRDSLGNTIYF. CDR3 DNA sequence: TGTGCCAGCAGTAGGGACAGCCTAGGAAACACCATATATTTT.

This chain uses TRBV4-3 with TRBJ2-7; 7 bases map to TRBD1. The CDR3 covers 13 residues. The J segment lost 10 bases and the V segment lost 3 bases, leaving 9 bases of the junction unmatched. Per germline, CDR1 LGHNA and CDR2 YSLEER. In nucleotides, the CDR3 is TGCGCCAGCAGCCACAACCTCAGGGGGTCCCAGTACTTC. It codes for CASSHNLRGSQYF.

The rearrangement uses TRBV5-4 and TRBJ2-7; 10 bases are shared with TRBD1. This CDR3 is built from 15 residues. Germline V CDR1 and CDR2: SGHNT, YYREEE (reference sequence). V shed 4 bases, J shed 0 bases, and the junction held 4 bases outside the gene matches. The CDR3, as DNA: TGTGCCAGCAGCAGTAGGACAGGGGGCTCCTACGAGCAGTACTTC. Its protein is CASSSRTGGSYEQYF.

This clone was seen a handful of times. The rearrangement joins TRBV6-2 or TRBV6-3 to TRBJ1-6; D may be TRBD1 (5 bases). Trimming stripped 2 bases from V and 8 bases from J, with 7 bases between. In germline, CDR1 is MNHEY, CDR2 SVGEGT. The CDR3 has 13 residues. CDR3 nucleotides: TGTGCCAGCAGTTACACCAGGGATTCACCCCTCCACTTT. This sequence encodes CASSYTRDSPLHF.

The V and J genes are TRBV19 and TRBJ1-5, with D maybe TRBD1 (6 bases). CDR1 and CDR2 from the germline V gene are LNHDA and SQIVND (reference sequence). The CDR3 length is 16 residues. Trimming cost V 1 base and J 5 bases, with 15 bases left between them. The CDR3 is CASSIVRGARDQPQHF. In DNA form, the CDR3 reads TGTGCCAGTAGTATAGTTCGGGGGGCAAGAGATCAGCCCCAGCATTTT.

This sequence joins TRBV3-1 (or the pseudogene TRBV3-2) and TRBJ2-1; 7 nucleotides match TRBD2. Germline lookup yields CDR1 LGHDT and CDR2 YNNKEL (reference sequence). The CDR3 sequence is 17 residues long. After removal of 3 bases from V and 4 bases from J, the junction contained 12 bases not matched to a gene. CDR3 in DNA: TGTGCCAGCAGCCACGCCGAAGGCGGGAGCGCGTACAATGAGCAGTTCTTC. Protein: CASSHAEGGSAYNEQFF.

V usage is TRBV7-2 and J usage is TRBJ1-4; weak D call: TRBD1 (6 bases). This CDR3 is 17 amino acids long. Germline lookup yields CDR1 SGHTA and CDR2 FQGNSA. Trimming left V 1 base short and J 0 bases short, with 12 bases between. As DNA, the CDR3 is TGTGCCAGCAGCTTAGAGCGAGGGACACCAACTAATGAAAAACTGTTTTTT. Amino acids: CASSLERGTPTNEKLFF.

The J gene is TRBJ2-7, the V gene TRBV18, with TRBD1 matching over 8 bases. Germline V gene sequence: CDR1 KGHSH, CDR2 LQKENI. Trimming removed 3 bases from V and 2 bases from J; junction bases left unmatched: 3. The CDR3 contains 14 residues. CDR3: CASSPGQDTYEQYF. The CDR3 DNA follows: TGTGCCAGCTCACCGGGACAGGATACCTACGAGCAGTACTTC.

The rearrangement uses TRBV11-2 and TRBJ2-1; D remains unclear. Between the trimmed V and J ends, which lost 0 bases and 14 bases, there was a span of 20 bases. This CDR3 has 15 amino acids. CDR1 and CDR2 from the germline V gene are SGHAT and FQNNGV. CDR3 DNA: TGTGCCAGCAGCTTAGAGGAAAGACCGCTAGAGGTTGAGTTCTTC. Translation gives CASSLEERPLEVEFF.

The J gene is TRBJ2-7, the V gene TRBV5-1, with TRBD2 matching over 9 bases. V trimming: 3 bases; J trimming: 2 bases; junction bases outside the gene matches: 15. The CDR3 consists of 18 residues. Germline values: CDR1 SGHRS, CDR2 YFSETQ. The CDR3 nucleotides are TGCGCCAGCAGCTATCGCGGACTAGCGAGAGAGGGGACCTACGAGCAGTACTTC. Its protein is CASSYRGLAREGTYEQYF.

The rearrangement uses TRBV28 and TRBJ1-5; 8 positions match TRBD1. Trimming at V came to 5 bases and at J to 7 bases, leaving 7 bases not matched to a gene. This CDR3 contains 14 residues. Germline loops: CDR1 MDHEN, CDR2 SYDVKM. CDR3 in DNA: TGTGCCAGCAGTATTGTACGACAGGGGCAGCCCCAGCATTTT. This encodes CASSIVRQGQPQHF.

The chain recombines TRBV6-2 or TRBV6-3 with TRBJ2-3; TRBD1 matches 8 bases. Unmatched junction bases numbered 7, after V lost 5 bases and J lost 0 bases. CDR3 length: 16 amino acids. From germline, CDR1 is MNHEY and CDR2 SVGEGT. This chain's CDR3 is CASSHPGQASTDTQYF. CDR3 nucleotides: TGTGCCAGCAGTCACCCGGGACAGGCTAGCACAGATACGCAGTATTTT.

This clone was seen only once. J is TRBJ1-1 and V is TRBV27, with unresolved D. V lost 2 bases and J lost 0, with 13 bases in between. Germline V gene data show CDR1 as MNHEY and CDR2 as SMNVEV (reference sequence). This CDR3 is 16 amino acids long. CDR3 sequence: CASSLGQQLMNTEAFF. DNA for the CDR3: TGTGCCAGCAGTTTAGGGCAGCAACTTATGAACACTGAAGCTTTCTTT.

This chain uses TRBV3-1 (or the pseudogene TRBV3-2) with TRBJ2-5, with D perhaps matching TRBD2 (5 bases). Trimming took 0 bases from V and 5 from J, leaving 13 bases between them. The CDR3 loop spans 15 amino acids. Germline CDR1 LGHDT, CDR2 YNNKEL (reference sequence). CDR3 region: CASSQEGFRGETQYF. The CDR3 DNA reads as TGTGCCAGCAGCCAAGAGGGTTTCCGAGGGGAGACCCAGTACTTC.

V usage is TRBV11-1 and J usage is TRBJ2-5, with TRBD1 matching 9 bases. After removal of 5 bases from V and 4 bases from J, the junction contained 8 bases not matched to a gene. The CDR3 spans 15 residues. Germline CDR1 and CDR2: SGHAT and FQDESV (reference sequence). The CDR3 coding sequence is TGTGCCAGCAGCCCGAGGGACAGGGAATCAGAGACCCAGTACTTC. Protein product: CASSPRDRESETQYF.

This clone was seen a single time. V usage is TRBV7-2 and J usage is TRBJ2-5; 13 bases are a match to TRBD2. The CDR3 runs to 15 residues. Germline assignment: CDR1 SGHTA and CDR2 FQGNSA. Unmatched junction bases numbered 0, after V lost 0 bases and J lost 5 bases. The CDR3 reads CASSLAGLAGETQYF. The CDR3 DNA reads TGTGCCAGCAGCTTAGCGGGACTAGCGGGGGAGACCCAGTACTTC.